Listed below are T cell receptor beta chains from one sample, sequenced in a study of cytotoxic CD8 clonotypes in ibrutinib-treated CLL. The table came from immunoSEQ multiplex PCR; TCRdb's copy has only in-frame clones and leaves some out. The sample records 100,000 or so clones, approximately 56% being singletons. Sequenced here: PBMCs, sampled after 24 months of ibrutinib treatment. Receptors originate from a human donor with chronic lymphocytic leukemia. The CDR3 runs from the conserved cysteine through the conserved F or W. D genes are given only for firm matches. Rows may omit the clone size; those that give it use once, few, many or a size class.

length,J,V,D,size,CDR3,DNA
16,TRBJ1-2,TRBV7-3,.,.,CASSLKIGGTDYGYTF,TGTGCCAGCAGCTTAAAGATCGGGGGAACTGACTATGGCTACACCTTC
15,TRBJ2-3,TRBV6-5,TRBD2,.,CASSYSGGGTDTQYF,TGTGCCAGCAGTTACTCTGGCGGGGGGACAGATACGCAGTATTTT
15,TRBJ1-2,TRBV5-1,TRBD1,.,CASSSGGTDGDGYTF,TGCGCCAGCAGCTCGGGCGGGACAGATGGGGATGGCTACACCTTC
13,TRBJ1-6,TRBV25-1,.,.,CASSERGGSPLHF,TGTGCCAGCAGTGAAAGGGGGGGGTCACCCCTCCACTTT
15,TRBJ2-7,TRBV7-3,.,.,CASSLGGTAPYEQYF,TGTGCCAGCAGCTTAGGAGGGACAGCTCCTTACGAGCAGTACTTC
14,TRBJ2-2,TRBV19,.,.,CASSTKTGTGELFF,TGTGCCAGTAGTACCAAAACAGGGACCGGGGAGCTGTTTTTT
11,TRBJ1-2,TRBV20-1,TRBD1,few,CSARTGGIKTF,TGCAGTGCACGGACAGGGGGCATTAAGACCTTC
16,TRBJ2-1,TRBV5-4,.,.,CASSLVPGNSYNEQFF,TGTGCCAGCAGCTTGGTTCCGGGAAACTCCTACAATGAGCAGTTCTTC
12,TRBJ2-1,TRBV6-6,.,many,CASITGYNEQFF,TGTGCCAGCATCACGGGATACAATGAGCAGTTCTTC
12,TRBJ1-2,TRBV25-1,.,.,CASSDRGYGYTF,TGTGCCAGCAGTGACAGGGGATATGGCTACACCTTC
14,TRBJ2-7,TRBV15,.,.,CATSRGEPSSEQYF,TGTGCCACCAGCAGGGGCGAACCCAGCAGCGAGCAGTACTTC
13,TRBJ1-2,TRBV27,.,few,CASSSVQGYGYTF,TGTGCCAGCAGTTCGGTACAGGGCTATGGCTACACCTTC
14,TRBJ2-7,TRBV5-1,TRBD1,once,CASSRGQGIYEQYF,TGCGCCAGCAGCAGGGGGCAGGGTATCTACGAGCAGTACTTC
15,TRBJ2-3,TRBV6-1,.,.,CASSVLPGATDTQYF,TGTGCCAGCAGTGTTTTACCGGGAGCCACAGATACGCAGTATTTT
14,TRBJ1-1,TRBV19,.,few,CASSVDTRGAEAFF,TGTGCCAGTAGTGTGGACACCCGGGGCGCTGAAGCTTTCTTT
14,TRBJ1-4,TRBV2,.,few,CASRRTATNEKLFF,TGTGCCAGCAGAAGGACAGCAACTAATGAAAAACTGTTTTTT
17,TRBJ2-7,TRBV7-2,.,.,CASSLVGGPTTTYEQYF,TGTGCCAGCAGCTTAGTCGGGGGACCGACAACGACCTACGAGCAGTACTTC
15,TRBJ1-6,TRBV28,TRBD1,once,CASSPGQGNNSPLHF,TGTGCCAGCAGCCCTGGACAGGGGAATAATTCACCCCTCCACTTT
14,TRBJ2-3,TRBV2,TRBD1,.,CASRVNRGSDTQYF,TGTGCCAGCAGAGTCAACAGGGGGTCAGATACGCAGTATTTT
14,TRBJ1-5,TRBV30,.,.,CAWSGGGTRQPQHF,TGTGCCTGGAGTGGTGGGGGTACGAGGCAGCCCCAGCATTTT
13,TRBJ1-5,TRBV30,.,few,CAWSVSPKQPQHF,TGTGCCTGGAGTGTGAGTCCGAAACAGCCCCAGCATTTT
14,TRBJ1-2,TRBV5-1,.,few,CASSLASETDGYTF,TGCGCCAGCAGCTTGGCTTCTGAGACCGATGGCTACACCTTC
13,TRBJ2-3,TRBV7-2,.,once,CASSSIDTDTQYF,TGTGCCAGCAGCTCAATAGACACAGATACGCAGTATTTT
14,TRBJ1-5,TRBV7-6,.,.,CASSLGGKNQPQHF,TGTGCCAGCAGCTTGGGGGGTAAGAATCAGCCCCAGCATTTT
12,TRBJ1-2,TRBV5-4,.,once,CASSLDSYGYTF,TGTGCCAGCAGCTTGGACAGTTATGGCTACACCTTC
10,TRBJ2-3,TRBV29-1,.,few,CSGSVDTQYF,TGCAGCGGGTCCGTTGATACGCAGTATTTT
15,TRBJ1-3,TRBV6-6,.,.,CASRGPMNSGNTIYF,TGTGCCTCCCGGGGGCCCATGAACTCTGGAAACACCATATATTTT
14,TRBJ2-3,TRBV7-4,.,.,CASSLVETFPSQYF,TGTGCCAGCAGCTTAGTCGAGACATTTCCCTCGCAGTATTTT
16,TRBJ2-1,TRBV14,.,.,CASSRGGGAVYNEQFF,TGTGCCAGCAGCCGGGGCGGCGGGGCGGTCTACAATGAGCAGTTCTTC
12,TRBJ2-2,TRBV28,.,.,CASITNTGELFF,TGTGCCAGCATCACGAACACCGGGGAGCTGTTTTTT
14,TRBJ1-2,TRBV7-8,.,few,CASSPRDGNYGYTF,TGTGCCAGCAGCCCGCGGGACGGAAACTATGGCTACACCTTC
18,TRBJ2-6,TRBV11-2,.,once,CASPTQPGQPSGANVLTF,TGTGCCAGCCCCACCCAACCAGGGCAGCCCTCTGGGGCCAACGTCCTGACTTTC
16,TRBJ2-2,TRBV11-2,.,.,CASSLDQGYGGGELFF,TGTGCCAGCAGCTTAGACCAGGGTTATGGCGGCGGGGAGCTGTTTTTT
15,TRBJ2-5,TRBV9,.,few,CASSSPGRKMETQYF,TGTGCCAGCAGCTCTCCAGGGCGGAAGATGGAGACCCAGTACTTC
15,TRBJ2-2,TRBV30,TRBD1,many,CAWSSGQGNTGELFF,TGTGCCTGGAGTTCCGGACAGGGGAACACCGGGGAGCTGTTTTTT
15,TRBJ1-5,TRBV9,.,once,CASSVGINSNQPQHF,TGTGCCAGCAGCGTGGGGATCAATAGCAATCAGCCCCAGCATTTT
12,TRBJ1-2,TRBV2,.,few,CASSAPDYGYTF,TGTGCCAGCAGTGCCCCTGACTATGGCTACACCTTC
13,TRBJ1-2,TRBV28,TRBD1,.,CASSSGQGGGYTF,TGTGCCAGCAGTTCCGGACAGGGTGGGGGCTACACCTTC
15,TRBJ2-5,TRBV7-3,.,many,CASSPGRRRGETQYF,TGTGCCAGCAGCCCCGGAAGGCGGAGGGGCGAGACCCAGTACTTC
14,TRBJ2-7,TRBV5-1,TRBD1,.,CASSLVTGGIGQYF,TGCGCCAGCAGCTTGGTTACAGGGGGCATCGGACAGTACTTC
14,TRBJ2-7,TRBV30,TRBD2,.,CAWSVLSGDYEQYF,TGTGCCTGGAGTGTACTTAGCGGGGACTACGAGCAGTACTTC
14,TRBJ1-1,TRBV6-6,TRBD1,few,CASSGQGVNTEAFF,TGTGCCAGCAGTGGACAGGGGGTGAACACTGAAGCTTTCTTT
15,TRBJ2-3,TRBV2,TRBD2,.,CASSGGLVVADTQYF,TGTGCCAGCAGTGGGGGACTAGTCGTTGCAGATACGCAGTATTTT